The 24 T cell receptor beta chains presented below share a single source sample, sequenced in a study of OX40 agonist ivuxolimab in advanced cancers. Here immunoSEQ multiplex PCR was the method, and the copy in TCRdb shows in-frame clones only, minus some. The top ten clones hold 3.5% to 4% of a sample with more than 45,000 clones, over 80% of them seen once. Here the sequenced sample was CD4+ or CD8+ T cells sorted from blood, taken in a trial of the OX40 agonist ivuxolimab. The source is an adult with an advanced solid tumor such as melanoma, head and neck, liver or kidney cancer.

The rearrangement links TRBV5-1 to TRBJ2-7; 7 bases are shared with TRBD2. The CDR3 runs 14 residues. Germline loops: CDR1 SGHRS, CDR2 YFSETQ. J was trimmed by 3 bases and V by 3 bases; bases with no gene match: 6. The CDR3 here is CASSSIAGVYEQYF. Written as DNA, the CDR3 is TGCGCCAGCAGCTCCATAGCGGGCGTCTACGAGCAGTACTTC.

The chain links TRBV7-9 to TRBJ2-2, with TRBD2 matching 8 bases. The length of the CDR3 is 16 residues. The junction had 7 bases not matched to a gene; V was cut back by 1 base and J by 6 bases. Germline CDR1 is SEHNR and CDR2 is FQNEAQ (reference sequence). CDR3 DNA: TGTGCCAGCAGCTTAGGGGTGAGCGGGAGAGCCGGGGAGCTGTTTTTT. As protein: CASSLGVSGRAGELFF.

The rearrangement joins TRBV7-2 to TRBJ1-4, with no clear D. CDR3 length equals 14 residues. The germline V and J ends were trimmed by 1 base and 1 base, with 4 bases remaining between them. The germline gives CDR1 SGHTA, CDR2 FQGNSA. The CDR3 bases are TGTGCCAGCAGCTTAGACGGAACTAATGAAAAACTGTTTTTT. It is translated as CASSLDGTNEKLFF.

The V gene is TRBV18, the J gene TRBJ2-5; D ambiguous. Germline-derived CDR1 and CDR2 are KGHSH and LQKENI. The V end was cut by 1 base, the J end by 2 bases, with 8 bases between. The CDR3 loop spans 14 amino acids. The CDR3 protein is CASSPQGIQETQYF. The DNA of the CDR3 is TGTGCCAGCTCACCACAGGGAATACAAGAGACCCAGTACTTC.

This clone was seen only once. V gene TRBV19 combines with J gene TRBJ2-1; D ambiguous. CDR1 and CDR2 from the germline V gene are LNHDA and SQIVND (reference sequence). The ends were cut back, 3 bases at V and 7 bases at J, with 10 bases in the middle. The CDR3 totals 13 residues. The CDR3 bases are TGTGCCAGTAGTATGGCATTGGGGAATGAGCAGTTCTTC. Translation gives CASSMALGNEQFF.

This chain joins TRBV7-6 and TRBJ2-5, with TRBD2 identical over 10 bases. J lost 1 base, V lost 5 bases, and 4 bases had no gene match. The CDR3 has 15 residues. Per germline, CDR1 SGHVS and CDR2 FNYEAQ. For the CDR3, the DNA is TGTGCCAGCAGCCTTAGCGGGAGGCTCCAAGAGACCCAGTACTTC. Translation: CASSLSGRLQETQYF.

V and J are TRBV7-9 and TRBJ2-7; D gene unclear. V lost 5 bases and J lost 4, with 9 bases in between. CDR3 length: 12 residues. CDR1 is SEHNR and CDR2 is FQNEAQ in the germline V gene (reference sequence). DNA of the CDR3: TGTGCCAGCAGCCCGCGCAATTACGAGCAGTACTTC. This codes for CASSPRNYEQYF.

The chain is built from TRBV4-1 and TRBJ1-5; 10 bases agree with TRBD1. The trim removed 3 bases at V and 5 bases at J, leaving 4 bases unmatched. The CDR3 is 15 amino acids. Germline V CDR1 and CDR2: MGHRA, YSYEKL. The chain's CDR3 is CASSQGTGEYQPQHF. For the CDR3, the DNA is TGCGCCAGCAGCCAGGGGACAGGGGAATATCAGCCCCAGCATTTT.

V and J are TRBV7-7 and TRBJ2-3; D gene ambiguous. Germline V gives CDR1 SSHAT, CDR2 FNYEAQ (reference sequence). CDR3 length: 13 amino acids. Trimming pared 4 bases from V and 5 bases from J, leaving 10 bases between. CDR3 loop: CASSYLSGDTQYF. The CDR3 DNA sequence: TGTGCCAGCAGCTACCTCTCGGGAGATACGCAGTATTTT. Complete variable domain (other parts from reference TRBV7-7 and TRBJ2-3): GAGVSQSPRYKVTKRGQDVTLRCDPISSHATLYWYQQALGQGPEFLTYFNYEAQPDKSGLPSDRFSAERPEGSISTLTIQRTEQRDSAMYRCASSYLSGDTQYFGPGTRLTVL.

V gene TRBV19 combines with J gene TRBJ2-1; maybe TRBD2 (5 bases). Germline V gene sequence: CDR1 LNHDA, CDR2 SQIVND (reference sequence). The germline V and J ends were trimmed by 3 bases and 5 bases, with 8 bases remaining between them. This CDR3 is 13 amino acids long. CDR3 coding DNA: TGTGCCAGTAGTATCGAGGGAAACAATGAGCAGTTCTTC. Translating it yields CASSIEGNNEQFF. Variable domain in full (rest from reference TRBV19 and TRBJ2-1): DGGITQSPKYLFRKEGQNVTLSCEQNLNHDAMYWYRQDPGQGLRLIYYSQIVNDFQKGDIAEGYSVSREKKESFPLTVTSAQKNPTAFYLCASSIEGNNEQFFGPGTRLTVL.

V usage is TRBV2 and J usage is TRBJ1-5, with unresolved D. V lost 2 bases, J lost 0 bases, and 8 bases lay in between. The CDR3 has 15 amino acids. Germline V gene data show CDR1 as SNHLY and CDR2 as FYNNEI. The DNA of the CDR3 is TGTGCCAGCAGTGAATGGCGGAGTAGCAATCAGCCCCAGCATTTT. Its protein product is CASSEWRSSNQPQHF.

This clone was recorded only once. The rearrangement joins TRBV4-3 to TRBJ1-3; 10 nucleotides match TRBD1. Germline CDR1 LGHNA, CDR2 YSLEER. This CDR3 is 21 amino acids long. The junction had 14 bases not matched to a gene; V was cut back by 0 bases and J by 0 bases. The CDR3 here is CASSQEYRTGGLNRSGNTIYF. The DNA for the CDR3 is TGCGCCAGCAGCCAAGAGTATCGGACAGGGGGTCTGAACCGCTCTGGAAACACCATATATTTT.

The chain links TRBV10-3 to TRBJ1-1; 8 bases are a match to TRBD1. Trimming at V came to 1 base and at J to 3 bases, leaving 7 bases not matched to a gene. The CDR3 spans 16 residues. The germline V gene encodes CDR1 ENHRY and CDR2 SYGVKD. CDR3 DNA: TGTGCCATCAGTGAGTACCTAACAGGGGGAGACACTGAAGCTTTCTTT. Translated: CAISEYLTGGDTEAFF.

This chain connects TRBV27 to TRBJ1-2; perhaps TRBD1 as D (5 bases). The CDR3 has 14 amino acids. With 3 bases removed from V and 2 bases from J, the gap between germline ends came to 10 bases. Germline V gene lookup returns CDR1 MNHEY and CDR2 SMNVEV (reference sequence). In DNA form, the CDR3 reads TGTGCCAGCAGTTTCGGACGGACAAACTATGGCTACACCTTC. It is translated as CASSFGRTNYGYTF.

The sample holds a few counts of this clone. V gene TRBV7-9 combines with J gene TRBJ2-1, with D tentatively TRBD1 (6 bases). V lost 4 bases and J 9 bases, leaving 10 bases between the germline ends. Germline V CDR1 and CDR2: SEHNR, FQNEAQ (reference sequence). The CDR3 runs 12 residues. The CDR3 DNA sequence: TGTGCCAGCAGCTCTAGCAGGGGTGAGCAGTTCTTC. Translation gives CASSSSRGEQFF.

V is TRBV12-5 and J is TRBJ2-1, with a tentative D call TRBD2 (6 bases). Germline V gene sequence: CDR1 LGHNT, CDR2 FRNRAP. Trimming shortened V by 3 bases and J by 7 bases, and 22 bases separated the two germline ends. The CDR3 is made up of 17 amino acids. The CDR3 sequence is CASGFLLNRGSENEQFF. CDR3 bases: TGTGCTAGTGGTTTCCTGCTCAATCGGGGGAGTGAGAATGAGCAGTTCTTC. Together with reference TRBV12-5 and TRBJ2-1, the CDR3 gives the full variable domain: DARVTQTPRHKVTEMGQEVTMRCQPILGHNTVFWYRQTMMQGLELLAYFRNRAPLDDSGMPKDRFSAEMPDATLATLKIQPSEPRDSAVYFCASGFLLNRGSENEQFFGPGTRLTVL.

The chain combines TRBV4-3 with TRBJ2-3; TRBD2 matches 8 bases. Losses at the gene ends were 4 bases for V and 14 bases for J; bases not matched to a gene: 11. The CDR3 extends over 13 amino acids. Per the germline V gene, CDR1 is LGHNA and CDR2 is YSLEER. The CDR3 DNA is TGCGCCAGCAGCCCCGGGACTAGAGCTTTTCTGTATTTT. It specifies CASSPGTRAFLYF.

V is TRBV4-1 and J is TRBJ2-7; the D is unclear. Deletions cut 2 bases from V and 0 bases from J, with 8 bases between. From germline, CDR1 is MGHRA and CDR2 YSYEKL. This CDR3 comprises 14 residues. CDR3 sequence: CASSQIKDSYEQYF. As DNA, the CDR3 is TGCGCCAGCAGCCAAATAAAGGACTCCTACGAGCAGTACTTC.

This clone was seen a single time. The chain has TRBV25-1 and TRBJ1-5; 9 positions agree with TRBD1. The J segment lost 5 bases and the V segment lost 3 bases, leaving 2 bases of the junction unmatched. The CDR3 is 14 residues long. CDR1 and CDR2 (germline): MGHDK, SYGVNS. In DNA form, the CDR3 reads TGTGCCAGCAGTGATACAGGGGGCGATCAGCCCCAGCATTTT. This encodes CASSDTGGDQPQHF.

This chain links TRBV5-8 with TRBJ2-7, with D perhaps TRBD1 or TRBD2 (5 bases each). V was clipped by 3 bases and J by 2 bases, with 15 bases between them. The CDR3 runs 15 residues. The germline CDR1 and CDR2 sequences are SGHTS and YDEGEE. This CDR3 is CASSWGFPSPYEQYF. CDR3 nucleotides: TGTGCCAGCAGCTGGGGGTTCCCCAGTCCCTACGAGCAGTACTTC.

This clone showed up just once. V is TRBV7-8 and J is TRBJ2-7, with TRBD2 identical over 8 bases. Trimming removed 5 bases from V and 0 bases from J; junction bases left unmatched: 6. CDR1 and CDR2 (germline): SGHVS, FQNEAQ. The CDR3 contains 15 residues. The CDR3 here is CASSPLTSGSYEQYF. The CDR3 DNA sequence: TGTGCCAGCAGCCCCCTCACTAGCGGCTCCTACGAGCAGTACTTC.

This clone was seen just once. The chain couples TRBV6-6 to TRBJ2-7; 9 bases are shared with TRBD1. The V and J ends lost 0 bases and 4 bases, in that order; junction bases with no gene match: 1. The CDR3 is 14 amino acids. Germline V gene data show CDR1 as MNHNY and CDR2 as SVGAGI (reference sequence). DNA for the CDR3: TGTGCCAGCAGTTACTCGGGACAGGGTTACGAGCAGTACTTC. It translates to CASSYSGQGYEQYF.

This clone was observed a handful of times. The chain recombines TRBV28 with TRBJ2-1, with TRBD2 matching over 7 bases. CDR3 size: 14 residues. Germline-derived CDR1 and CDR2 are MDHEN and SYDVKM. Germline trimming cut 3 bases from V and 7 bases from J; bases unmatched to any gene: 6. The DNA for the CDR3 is TGTGCCAGCAGTTTCCGCGGGAGTAGTAATGAGCAGTTCTTC. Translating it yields CASSFRGSSNEQFF.

The chain's CDR3 is CASSLGGLAGGETQYF. CDR3 coding DNA: TGTGCCAGCAGCTTAGGGGGACTAGCTGGGGGGGAGACCCAGTACTTC. This chain joins TRBV7-8 and TRBJ2-5; the match to TRBD2 covers 9 bases. Germline loops: CDR1 SGHVS, CDR2 FQNEAQ. The CDR3 is made up of 16 amino acids. V shed 1 base and J 5 bases; nucleotides not matched to a gene: 8.